The 26 T cell receptor beta chains below were found in one sample sequenced in a study of molecular identifiers for immune sequencing clone quantification (dated by TCRdb to the late 2010s). Library preparation used PCR. The sequencer listed for this sample is Illumina HiSeq 4000. TCRdb reanalyzed the raw reads on its own, using fastp at Q25 for trimming and MiXCR for clone calling, and kept in-frame beta chains. Entries that share a CDR3 protein sequence are merged under the most common genes and DNA. The sample profile shows about 640,000 distinct CDR3 sequences; 15% to 20% of them were found once. Around 0.9% of the sample comes from the top ten. Material for sequencing was naive CD8+ T cells from blood, with Jurkat cell RNA spiked in. The cell subset or site label on this specimen signifies: FACS-sorted CD8+CD4-CCR7+CD45RA+ naive T cells. Every receptor here comes from a human donor in good health. Some libraries in this study had Jurkat cell RNA spiked in.

Ten or more counts support this clonotype. The rearrangement links TRBV20-1 to TRBJ2-7; D unclear. The CDR3 extends over 11 amino acids. The V end lost 0 bases, the J end lost 4 bases, and 4 bases lay between the germline ends. In germline, CDR1 is DFQATT, CDR2 SNEGSKA (reference sequence). This CDR3 reads CSARERYEQYF. CDR3 in DNA: TGCAGTGCTAGAGAAAGATACGAGCAGTACTTC.

This clonotype was seen many times. V is TRBV7-3 and J is TRBJ2-1; D is undetermined. The germline V gene has CDR1 SGHTA and CDR2 FQGTGA. Trimming shortened V by 5 bases and J by 8 bases, and 13 bases separated the two germline ends. The CDR3 is made up of 13 amino acids. CDR3 DNA: TGTGCCAGCAGCCAGGTAACGGGTCATGAGCAGTTCTTC. Its translation is CASSQVTGHEQFF.

This clonotype has just a few counts. The rearrangement joins TRBV7-9 to TRBJ1-2; D remains unclear. This CDR3 region has 13 residues. V shed 0 bases and J shed 2 bases, with 4 bases lying between them. The V gene's germline CDR1 is SEHNR and CDR2 FQNEAQ (reference sequence). The DNA of the CDR3 is TGTGCCAGCAGCTTAGCAGTAAACTATGGCTACACCTTC. Translation: CASSLAVNYGYTF.

Comment on this clonotype: This may be a read error, as it is one base from a much larger clone. The CDR3 nucleotides read TGTGCCAGCAGATGTGGCAGTCAGCCCCAGCATTTT. It yields the protein CASRCGSQPQHF. The rearrangement links TRBV7-6 to TRBJ1-5, with D uncertain. Germline values: CDR1 SGHVS, CDR2 FNYEAQ. The CDR3 loop spans 12 amino acids. Trimming took off 6 bases at V and 6 bases at J, with 9 bases between the two ends.

The chain employs TRBV6-1 and TRBJ2-7, with D tentatively TRBD1 or TRBD2 (5 bases each). The CDR3 is 16 amino acids. Germline V CDR1 and CDR2: MNHNS, SASEGT. V was trimmed by 0 bases and J by 3 bases, leaving 15 bases between them. The CDR3 DNA is TGTGCCAGCAGTGAAGCCCTCGGTGGGGGTCTCTACGAGCAGTACTTC. Protein: CASSEALGGGLYEQYF.

This clonotype was observed at least ten times. The CDR3 is CASNADRARGNQPQHF. For the CDR3, the DNA is TGTGCCAGCAATGCAGACAGGGCTCGAGGCAATCAGCCCCAGCATTTT. The chain carries TRBV6-2 or TRBV6-3 and TRBJ1-5, with 7 bases that match TRBD1. Trimming cost V 7 bases and J 2 bases; bases outside gene matches: 11. Per germline, CDR1 MNHEY and CDR2 SVGEGT. There are 16 residues in the CDR3.

This clonotype appeared many times. The chain couples TRBV10-1 to TRBJ2-7, with D perhaps matching TRBD1 (6 bases). Germline CDR1 is WNHNN and CDR2 is SYGVQD (reference sequence). The ends were cut back, 1 base at V and 5 bases at J, with 12 bases in the middle. The CDR3 has 14 amino acids. The CDR3 sequence is CASSELQGFNEQYF. The CDR3 DNA reads TGCGCCAGCAGTGAGTTACAGGGATTCAACGAGCAGTACTTC.

This clonotype was counted only a few times. The CDR3 spells CSARDQGVEQYF. In DNA, the CDR3 is TGCAGTGCTAGAGATCAGGGTGTCGAGCAGTACTTC. The rearrangement uses TRBV20-1 and TRBJ2-7, with D maybe TRBD1 (5 bases). Deletions cut 0 bases from V and 6 bases from J, with 9 bases between. Germline loops: CDR1 DFQATT, CDR2 SNEGSKA (reference sequence). The CDR3 runs to 12 residues.

This clonotype was recorded at least ten times. The J gene is TRBJ1-1, the V gene TRBV9; 9 bases fit TRBD1. The CDR3 consists of 15 residues. Germline assignment: CDR1 SGDLS and CDR2 YYNGEE. V gave up 4 bases and J gave up 5 bases; unmatched junction bases: 9. The CDR3 bases are TGTGCCAGCAGCCCCGGACAGGGGTTAAAGACTGAAGCTTTCTTT. Translated, it gives CASSPGQGLKTEAFF. The entire variable domain, with the rest obtained from reference TRBV9 and TRBJ1-1, is as follows: DSGVTQTPKHLITATGQRVTLRCSPRSGDLSVYWYQQSLDQGLQFLIQYYNGEERAKGNILERFSAQQFPDLHSELNLSSLELGDSALYFCASSPGQGLKTEAFFGQGTRLTVV.

At least ten counts were recorded for this clonotype. The chain employs TRBV19 and TRBJ2-4; D is possibly TRBD1 or TRBD2 (5 bases each). This CDR3 comprises 15 residues. Germline V gene sequence: CDR1 LNHDA, CDR2 SQIVND (reference sequence). V lost 5 bases to trimming and J lost 0 bases, with 11 bases between them. DNA of the CDR3: TGTGCCAGTAGTTCCCTGGGGGAAGCCAAAAACATTCAGTACTTC. Translated: CASSSLGEAKNIQYF.

This clonotype has ten or more counts. The chain has TRBV20-1 and TRBJ1-4, with D tentatively TRBD1 (6 bases). V lost 0 bases and J 4 bases, leaving 15 bases between the germline ends. The CDR3 totals 16 residues. Germline CDR1 and CDR2: DFQATT and SNEGSKA (reference sequence). The CDR3 nucleotides are TGCAGTGCTAGAGATCTGGGGGCGCAGGGTAATGAAAAACTGTTTTTT. The encoded protein is CSARDLGAQGNEKLFF.

This clonotype has only a few counts. The chain couples TRBV10-3 to TRBJ2-6; a weak D match, TRBD2 (5 bases). Per the germline V gene, CDR1 is ENHRY and CDR2 is SYGVKD. The CDR3 runs to 14 residues. Trimming took 8 bases from V and 0 from J, leaving 8 bases between them. The DNA of the CDR3 is TGTGCCATCCTAGCAGCCTCTGGGGCCAACGTCCTGACTTTC. Encoded protein: CAILAASGANVLTF.

J is TRBJ2-3 and V is TRBV5-3; D call uncertain. TRBV5-3 counts as an open reading frame of uncertain function. V lost 8 bases and J lost 0, with 16 bases in between. The CDR3 is made up of 15 amino acids. DNA of the CDR3: TGTGCCAGCAGCCAAGGTATAGTGAGCACAGATACGCAGTATTTT. It yields the protein CASSQGIVSTDTQYF.

This clonotype was seen at least ten times. DNA for the CDR3: TGTGCCAGTAGTACTGGGGGTTGGCAGCCCCAGCATTTT. It specifies CASSTGGWQPQHF. V usage is TRBV19 and J usage is TRBJ1-5; D perhaps matches TRBD1 (5 bases). The ends were cut back, 4 bases at V and 7 bases at J, with 11 bases in the middle. Germline V gene sequence: CDR1 LNHDA, CDR2 SQIVND (reference sequence). The CDR3 loop spans 13 amino acids.

Concerning this clonotype: This clone may be a read error of a much larger clone one base away. V and J are TRBV2 and TRBJ2-3, with 11 bases that match TRBD2. Per the germline V gene, CDR1 is SNHLY and CDR2 is FYNNEI. CDR3 length: 17 amino acids. Here the CDR3 DNA reads TGTGTCAGCATGACTAGCGGGGCCTCCTCCGACACAGATACGCAGTATTTT. Translation: CVSMTSGASSDTDTQYF.

Worth noting for this clonotype: A clone one base away is much larger, so this may be a read error. The CDR3 protein is CASSLSLAGGRGEQFF. Here the CDR3 DNA reads TGTGCCAGCAGTCTCTCCCTAGCGGGGGGGCGAGGTGAGCAGTTCTTC. The chain links TRBV12-3 or TRBV12-4 to TRBJ2-1; TRBD2 aligns across 12 bases. This CDR3 is 16 amino acids long. V trimming: 5 bases; J trimming: 9 bases; junction bases outside the gene matches: 11.

This clonotype has only one observation. This may be a read error, as it is one base from a much larger clone. J is TRBJ2-7 and V is TRBV11-2, with 7 bases that match TRBD1. The CDR3 is made up of 14 amino acids. Germline V gene data show CDR1 as SGHAT and CDR2 as FQNNGV. CDR3 nucleotide sequence: TGTGCCGGCAGCACCATCTCAGGGGGCTACGAGCAGTACTTC. Translated: CAGSTISGGYEQYF.

Concerning this clonotype: A read error may explain this, as a much larger clone is one base away. The chain uses TRBV27 and TRBJ2-1, with TRBD1 identical over 9 bases. Germline assignment: CDR1 MNHEY and CDR2 SMNVEV (reference sequence). The CDR3 totals 15 residues. Unmatched junction bases numbered 3, after V lost 5 bases and J lost 1 base. Here the CDR3 reads CASSAGTGSYNEQFF. CDR3 in DNA: TGTGCCAGCAGTGCCGGGACAGGGTCCTACAATGAGCAGTTCTTC.

This clonotype was seen repeatedly, ten times or more. The chain recombines TRBV5-1 with TRBJ2-3, with D possibly TRBD1 on 5 matching bases. The CDR3 consists of 16 residues. Germline values: CDR1 SGHRS, CDR2 YFSETQ. V was clipped by 4 bases and J by 5 bases, with 20 bases between them. The CDR3 spells CASSSTGSGPLDTQYF. In DNA form, the CDR3 reads TGCGCCAGCAGCAGTACAGGCAGTGGCCCCCTAGATACGCAGTATTTT. Full variable domain (missing parts from reference TRBV5-1 and TRBJ2-3): KAGVTQTPRYLIKTRGQQVTLSCSPISGHRSVSWYQQTPGQGLQFLFEYFSETQRNKGNFPGRFSGRQFSNSRSEMNVSTLELGDSALYLCASSSTGSGPLDTQYFGPGTRLTVL.

Regarding this clonotype: One base away lies a much larger clone, so this may be a sequencing read error. The chain uses TRBV7-9 and TRBJ1-1; 8 bases are a match to TRBD1. Unmatched junction bases numbered 9, after V lost 5 bases and J lost 1 base. The CDR3 extends over 16 amino acids. Per germline, CDR1 SEHNR and CDR2 FQNEAQ (reference sequence). The CDR3 region is CASSDDRGLTNTEAFF. The CDR3 DNA is TGTGCCAGCAGCGACGACAGGGGACTGACGAACACTGAAGCTTTCTTT.

This clonotype came up many times. This chain links TRBV13 with TRBJ2-3; D unresolved. CDR1 is PRHDT and CDR2 is FYEKMQ in the germline V gene (reference sequence). V dropped 0 bases and J dropped 4 bases, with 14 bases sitting between them. CDR3 length: 16 amino acids. The CDR3 nucleotides read TGTGCCAGCAGCTTAGGTACAAGCGAGCTATCAGATACGCAGTATTTT. It is translated as CASSLGTSELSDTQYF.

On this clonotype: This may come from a read error, since a much larger clone is one base off. The chain employs TRBV9 and TRBJ1-5; 11 nucleotides align to TRBD1. The trim removed 6 bases at V and 6 bases at J, leaving 8 bases unmatched. The CDR3 spans 15 residues. Germline V lookup: CDR1 SGDLS, CDR2 YYNGEE. CDR3 sequence: CASNPDRGPGQPQHF. The CDR3 DNA reads as TGTGCCAGCAACCCGGACAGGGGGCCGGGTCAGCCCCAGCATTTT.

In this sample, this clonotype turned up many times. The rearrangement joins TRBV4-3 to TRBJ2-1, with D possibly being TRBD2 (5 bases). The CDR3 has 16 residues. CDR1 LGHNA and CDR2 YSLEER come from the germline V gene. The V gene lost 0 bases and the J gene lost 5 bases, with 14 bases spanning the gap. CDR3 in amino acids: CASSQDYASRDNEQFF. The CDR3 bases are TGCGCCAGCAGCCAAGATTATGCTAGCAGAGACAATGAGCAGTTCTTC.

This clonotype has a count of ten or more. J is TRBJ2-7 and V is TRBV7-2, with D possibly being TRBD1 (6 bases). From germline, CDR1 is SGHTA and CDR2 FQGNSA. V was clipped by 2 bases and J by 3 bases, with 14 bases between them. The CDR3 length is 15 residues. CDR3 sequence reads: CASSLRDTVFYEQYF. The DNA for the CDR3 is TGTGCCAGCAGCTTAAGGGACACCGTCTTCTACGAGCAGTACTTC.

This clonotype was observed at least ten times. V is TRBV12-3 or TRBV12-4 and J is TRBJ2-6, with D uncertain. Trimming removed 5 bases at V and 1 base at J, with 9 bases between. The CDR3 extends over 15 amino acids. The DNA of the CDR3 is TGTGCCAGCAGTACCGTCTATTCTGGGGCCAACGTCCTGACTTTC. This gives the protein CASSTVYSGANVLTF.

Only a few counts were recorded for this clonotype. The chain has TRBV11-2 and TRBJ2-1; D remains unclear. This CDR3 is built from 15 residues. Germline assignment: CDR1 SGHAT and CDR2 FQNNGV. The V end lost 6 bases, the J end lost 6 bases, and 18 bases lay between the germline ends. The CDR3 loop reads CASRPEGARFNEQFF. The CDR3 DNA is TGTGCCAGCAGGCCTGAAGGCGCGAGGTTCAATGAGCAGTTCTTC.